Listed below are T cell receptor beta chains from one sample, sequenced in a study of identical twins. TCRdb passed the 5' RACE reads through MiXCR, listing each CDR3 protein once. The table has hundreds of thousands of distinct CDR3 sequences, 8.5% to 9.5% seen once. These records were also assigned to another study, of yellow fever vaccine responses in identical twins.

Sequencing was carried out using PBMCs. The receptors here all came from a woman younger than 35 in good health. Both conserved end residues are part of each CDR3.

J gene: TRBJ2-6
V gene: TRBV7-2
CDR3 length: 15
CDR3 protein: CASSLDRAGANVLTF

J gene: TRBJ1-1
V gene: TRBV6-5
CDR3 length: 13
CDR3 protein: CASSYKGRGWSFF

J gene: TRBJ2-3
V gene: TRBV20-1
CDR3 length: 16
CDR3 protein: CSAPLRLAGFTDTQYF

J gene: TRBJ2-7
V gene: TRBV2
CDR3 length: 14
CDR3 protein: CAQSKERGIDEQYF

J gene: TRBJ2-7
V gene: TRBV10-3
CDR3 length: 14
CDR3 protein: CAISGTGTNYEQYF

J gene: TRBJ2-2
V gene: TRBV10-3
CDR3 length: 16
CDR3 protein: CAISDLAGPNTGELFF

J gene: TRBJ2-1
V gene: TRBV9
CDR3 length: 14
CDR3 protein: CASSETSGYNEQFF

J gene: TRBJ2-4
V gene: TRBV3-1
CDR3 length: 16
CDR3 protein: CASSPYLLGQDNIQYF

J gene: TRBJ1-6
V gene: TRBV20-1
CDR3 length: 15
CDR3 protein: CSARVGESYNSPLHF

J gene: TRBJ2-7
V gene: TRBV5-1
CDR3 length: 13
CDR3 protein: CASSSDSLYEQYF

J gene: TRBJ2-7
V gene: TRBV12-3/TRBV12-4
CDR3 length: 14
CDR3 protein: CASSSIRSSYEQYF

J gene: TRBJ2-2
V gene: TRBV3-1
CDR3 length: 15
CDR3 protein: CASSQARKSTGELFF

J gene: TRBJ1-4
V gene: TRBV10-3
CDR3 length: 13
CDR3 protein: CAISQGAGEKLFF

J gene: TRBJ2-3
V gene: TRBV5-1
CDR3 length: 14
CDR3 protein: CASSLEGRQDTQYF

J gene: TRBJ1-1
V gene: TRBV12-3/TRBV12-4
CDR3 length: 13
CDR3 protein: CASRPTGVTEAFF

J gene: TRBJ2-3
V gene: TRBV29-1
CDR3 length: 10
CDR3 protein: CSVPADTQYF